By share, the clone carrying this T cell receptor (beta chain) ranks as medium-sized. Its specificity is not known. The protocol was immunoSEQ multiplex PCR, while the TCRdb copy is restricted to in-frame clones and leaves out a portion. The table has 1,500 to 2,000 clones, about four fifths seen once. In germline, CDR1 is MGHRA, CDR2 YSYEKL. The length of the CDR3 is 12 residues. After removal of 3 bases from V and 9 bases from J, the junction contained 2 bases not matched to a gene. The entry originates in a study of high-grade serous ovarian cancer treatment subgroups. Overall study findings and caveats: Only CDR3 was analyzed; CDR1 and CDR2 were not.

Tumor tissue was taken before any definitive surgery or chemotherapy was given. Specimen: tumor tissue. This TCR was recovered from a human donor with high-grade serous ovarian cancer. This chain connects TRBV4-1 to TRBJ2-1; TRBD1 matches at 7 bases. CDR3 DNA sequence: TGCGCCAGCAGCCAGACAGGGAGTGAGCAGTTCTTC. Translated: CASSQTGSEQFF.